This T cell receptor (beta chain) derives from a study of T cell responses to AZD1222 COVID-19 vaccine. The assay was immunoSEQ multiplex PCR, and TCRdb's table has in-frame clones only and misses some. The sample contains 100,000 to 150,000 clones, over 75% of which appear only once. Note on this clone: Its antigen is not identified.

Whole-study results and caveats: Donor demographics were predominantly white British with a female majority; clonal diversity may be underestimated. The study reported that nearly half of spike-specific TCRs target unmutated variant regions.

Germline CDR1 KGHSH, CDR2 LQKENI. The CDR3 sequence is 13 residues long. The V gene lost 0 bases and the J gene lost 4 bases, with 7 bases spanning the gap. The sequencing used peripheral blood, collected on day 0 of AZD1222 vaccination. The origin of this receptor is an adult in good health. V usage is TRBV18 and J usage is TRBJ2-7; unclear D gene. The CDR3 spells CASSPPVTYEQYF. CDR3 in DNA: TGTGCCAGCTCACCACCCGTCACATACGAGCAGTACTTC.